Detailed here is one T cell receptor beta chain. Unmatched junction bases numbered 3, after V lost 0 bases and J lost 2 bases. The CDR3 contains 15 residues. Germline assignment: CDR1 GTSNPN and CDR2 SVGIG (reference sequence). Produced via immunoSEQ multiplex PCR; TCRdb's table is partial and in-frame only. The table lists roughly 80,000 clones, over 65% of them singletons. The data derive from a study of OX40 agonist ivuxolimab in advanced cancers. The chain has TRBV30 and TRBJ2-3; TRBD2 matches at 9 bases. The sequence came from an adult with an advanced solid tumor such as melanoma, head and neck, liver or kidney cancer. Source: CD4+ or CD8+ T cells sorted from blood, taken in a trial of the OX40 agonist ivuxolimab. The CDR3 loop is CAWSVRLAATDTQYF. As DNA, the CDR3 is TGTGCCTGGAGTGTAAGACTAGCGGCCACAGATACGCAGTATTTT.